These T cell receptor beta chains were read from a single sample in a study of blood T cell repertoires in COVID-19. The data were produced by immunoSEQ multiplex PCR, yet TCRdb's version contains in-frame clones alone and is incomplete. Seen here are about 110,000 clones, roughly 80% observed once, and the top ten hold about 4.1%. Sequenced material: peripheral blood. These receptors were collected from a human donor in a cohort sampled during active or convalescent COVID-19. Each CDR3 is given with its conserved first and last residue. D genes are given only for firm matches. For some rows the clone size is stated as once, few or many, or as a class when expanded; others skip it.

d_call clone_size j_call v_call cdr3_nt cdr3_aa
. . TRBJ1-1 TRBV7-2 TGTGCCAGCAGCGCTCGGGGGGGGAACACTGAAGCTTTCTTT CASSARGGNTEAFF
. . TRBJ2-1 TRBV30 TGTGCCTGGAGTCCGAGGACCGGGGTCAATGAGCAGTTCTTC CAWSPRTGVNEQFF
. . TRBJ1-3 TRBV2 TGTGCCAGCAGCCAGGAACAGGGAACTAGAAACACCATATATTTT CASSQEQGTRNTIYF
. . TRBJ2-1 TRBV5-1 TGCGCCAGCAGCTTGGGACTGAGCTCCTACAATGAGCAGTTCTTC CASSLGLSSYNEQFF
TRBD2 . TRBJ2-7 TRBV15 TGTGCCACCAGCAGAGGGGCTAGCGGGATTAGGGAGCAGTACTTC CATSRGASGIREQYF
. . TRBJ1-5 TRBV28 TGCGCCAGCAGTTCCCACTTGTATCAGCCCCAGCATTTT CASSSHLYQPQHF
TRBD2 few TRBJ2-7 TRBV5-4 TGTGCCAGCAGCTTTGGGATCCCTAGCGGTTCCTACGAGCAGTACTTC CASSFGIPSGSYEQYF
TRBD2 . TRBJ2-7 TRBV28 TGTGCCAGCAGGGGGACTAGCGGGAGGGCCAAAGTCAGTTACGAGCAGTACTTC CASRGTSGRAKVSYEQYF
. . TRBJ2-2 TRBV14 TGTGCCAGCAGTCGGATTACAGGGTTCTTCACCGGGGAGCTGTTTTTT CASSRITGFFTGELFF
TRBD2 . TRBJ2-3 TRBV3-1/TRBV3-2 TGTGCCAGCAGCCCACTAGCGGGAGGGCCGAGTACGCAGTATTTT CASSPLAGGPSTQYF
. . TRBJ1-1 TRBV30 TGTGCCTGGAGTGTTAGAGGATTGGGCCGGGGGAACACTGAAGCTTTCTTT CAWSVRGLGRGNTEAFF
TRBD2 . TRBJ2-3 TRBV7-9 TGTGCCAGCAGCGAAAGGTCTAGCGGGAGGCCAGATACGCAGTATTTT CASSERSSGRPDTQYF